This T cell receptor (beta chain) was sequenced during a study of blood T cell repertoires in COVID-19 (dated by TCRdb to 2018 to 2020). Concerning the study at large: Samples covering the acute and convalescent phases of COVID-19 were provided by collaborators in the United States, Italy and Spain. Samples were obtained from the ongoing ImmuneRACE study (first 160 participants) and from over 1,000 subjects provided by 6 global collaborators. The prospective study material was composed of cDNA or gDNA derived from T cells, B-cell-depleted T cells, or PBMCs. The dataset comprised deeply sampled blood TCRbeta repertoires from subjects exposed to, actively infected with, or recovered from COVID-19. Where available, HLA class I and class II types were obtained from metadata supplied by the sample provider rather than from assay-based typing. The repertoires were released in a freely available public database intended as a resource for research on the immune response to SARS-CoV-2. Sample metadata almost always included a de-identified subject ID, COVID-19 status, age in years and sex.

On this clone: Its antigen remains unidentified. Per-nucleotide qualities are absent, and no much larger clonotype sits a single base away.

The collaborating institutions used their own protocols to collect whole blood in K2EDTA tubes. For TCRbeta analysis, collaborator samples were shipped as frozen whole blood, as isolated PBMCs, or as DNA extracted from either sample type. Here is what the overall study found, with its caveats: The amount of clinical and demographic metadata varied by source and participant and was provided uncurated.

The immunoSEQ Assay, a bias-controlled multiplex PCR, was used to amplify TCRbeta CDR3 regions from genomic DNA. For the original study's pipeline: The number of nucleated cells in each sample was estimated from the amplification of reference gene primers within the assay. To quantify the absolute abundance of each unique TCRbeta CDR3 rearrangement, sequence reads were collapsed and filtered. For each sample, productive Simpson clonality was calculated as the square root of Simpson's diversity index over productive rearrangements. TCRdb retrieved this table from immuneACCESS and kept in-frame rearrangements only. Not all clones are present; in checked studies, unresolved V genes account for under half, and no reason is known for the remainder. The V and J calls and clone size are taken from that table; D and trimming were inferred from the DNA. Present in this sample are about 150,000 clones, 75% to 90% of which were seen just once. Just over 3% of the sample belongs to the ten largest clones.

Trimmed from V: 4 bases; trimmed from J: 1 base; junction bases lacking a gene match: 3. From the cysteine through the phenylalanine, the CDR3 covers 15 amino acids. Only the CDR3 DNA is retained, 45 bases long and in frame from the first base. Looking up the germline V gene yields CDR1 SGHTA and CDR2 FQGTGA. The chain is assembled from TRBV7-3 and TRBJ2-5, and 10 junction bases match TRBD1. Source material: peripheral blood. The TCR originated in a woman in her sixties with active COVID-19. The CDR3 corresponds to CASSSGQGGQETQYF. The nucleotides are TGTGCCAGCAGCTCTGGACAGGGGGGCCAAGAGACCCAGTACTTC.